Shown below are 16 T cell receptor beta chains from a single sample sequenced in a study of CD8 T cells in Susac syndrome (dated by TCRdb to between 2018 and 2020). The library was produced with the immunoSEQ multiplex PCR assay. RNA was extracted using the RNeasy kit, and about 0.45 to 1 ug of the RNA was reverse transcribed with random hexamers. TCRdb cleaned the public reads at Q25 with fastp, built clones with MiXCR and kept in-frame beta chains. Each entry is one CDR3 protein sequence, shown with its most common DNA and genes. This sample has about 210,000 distinct CDR3 sequences in its table, and 95% of those were observed once. The ten largest account for roughly 0.1% of the sample. The sequencing sample was made of CD4+ T cells from PBMCs. These receptors were taken from a human donor with multiple sclerosis.

This sequence joins TRBV29-1 and TRBJ1-4; D uncertain. The V gene lost 4 bases and the J gene lost 7 bases, with 10 bases spanning the gap. The CDR3 length is 12 residues. Germline assignment: CDR1 SQVTM and CDR2 ANQGSEA. The CDR3 reads CSVGTSTEKLFF. The CDR3 DNA reads TGCAGCGTTGGGACGAGCACTGAAAAACTGTTTTTT.

The table lists this clonotype with a count of one. This sequence joins TRBV21-1 and TRBJ1-2. TRBV21-1 is given as a pseudogene. CDR3 size: 12 residues. The CDR3: CASSGRYYGYTF. The CDR3, as DNA: TGTGCCAGCAGTGGCAGATACTATGGCTACACCTTC.

This chain uses TRBV30 with TRBJ2-3; the D gene is possibly TRBD2 (5 bases). V lost 5 bases and J 5 bases, leaving 11 bases between the germline ends. From germline, CDR1 is GTSNPN and CDR2 SVGIG (reference sequence). The CDR3 totals 12 residues. The CDR3: CAWAGVKDTQYF. CDR3 nucleotide sequence: TGTGCCTGGGCCGGGGTTAAAGATACGCAGTATTTT.

The chain carries TRBV5-6 and TRBJ1-6, with D unresolved. The CDR3 consists of 13 residues. Trimming cost V 4 bases and J 9 bases, with 11 bases left between them. In germline, CDR1 is SGHDT, CDR2 YYEEEE. CDR3 loop: CASSTQDSSPLHF. The CDR3 region has the DNA TGTGCCAGCAGCACTCAAGATTCTTCACCCCTCCACTTT.

The genes are TRBV19 and TRBJ2-2, with 9 bases identical to TRBD1. Germline CDR1 and CDR2: LNHDA and SQIVND (reference sequence). The CDR3 consists of 14 residues. After removal of 8 bases from V and 2 bases from J, the junction contained 3 bases not matched to a gene. CDR3 bases: TGTGCCAGTGGGACAGGGCTTAACACCGGGGAGCTGTTTTTT. Translated: CASGTGLNTGELFF.

The chain recombines TRBV18 with TRBJ1-2; unclear D gene. The germline V gene encodes CDR1 KGHSH and CDR2 LQKENI. V was trimmed by 0 bases and J by 4 bases, leaving 15 bases between them. The CDR3 is made up of 16 amino acids. CDR3 sequence: CASSPPAQTNGYGYTF. The CDR3 DNA reads as TGTGCCAGCTCACCACCTGCACAAACCAACGGCTATGGCTACACCTTC.

This sequence joins TRBV14 and TRBJ1-4; D unclear. Between the trimmed V and J ends, which lost 4 bases and 4 bases, there was a span of 13 bases. The CDR3 extends over 15 amino acids. Germline loops: CDR1 SGHDN, CDR2 FVKESK. CDR3 DNA: TGTGCCAGCAGCCCTAAGCGACCGGGTAATGAAAAACTGTTTTTT. Translating it yields CASSPKRPGNEKLFF.

The chain is built from TRBV27 and TRBJ2-1; D unclear. V shed 7 bases and J shed 6 bases, with 13 bases lying between them. The CDR3 consists of 13 residues. Germline-derived CDR1 and CDR2 are MNHEY and SMNVEV (reference sequence). Here the CDR3 reads CASTFLWGNEQFF. In DNA, the CDR3 is TGTGCCAGCACGTTCCTTTGGGGCAATGAGCAGTTCTTC.

The V call is TRBV4-2, the J call TRBJ2-1; unclear D gene. The CDR3 spans 12 residues. V lost 1 base to trimming and J lost 9 bases, with 7 bases between them. CDR1 and CDR2 (germline): LGHNA, YNFKEQ. CDR3 in amino acids: CASSQGTGEQFF. The DNA of the CDR3 is TGTGCCAGCAGCCAAGGTACTGGTGAGCAGTTCTTC.

This chain connects TRBV15 to TRBJ2-7, with TRBD1 matching over 9 bases. Germline CDR1 is LNHNV and CDR2 is YYDKDF (reference sequence). This CDR3 has 13 residues. V dropped 11 bases and J dropped 5; count of bases not matched to a gene: 10. The CDR3: CAYVLDRGDEQYF. CDR3 nucleotides: TGTGCCTACGTATTGGACAGGGGCGACGAGCAGTACTTC. Variable domain in full (rest from reference TRBV15 and TRBJ2-7): DAMVIQNPRYQVTQFGKPVTLSCSQTLNHNVMYWYQQKSSQAPKLLFHYYDKDFNNEADTPDNFQSRRPNTSFCFLDIRSPGLGDTAMYLCAYVLDRGDEQYFGPGTRLTVT.

This clonotype was found once. CDR3 residues: CASRSDSMNTEAFF. DNA for the CDR3: TGTGCCAGCCGTTCTGACTCCATGAACACTGAAGCTTTCTTT. The chain joins TRBV2 to TRBJ1-1; D uncertain. Trimming removed 8 bases from V and 0 bases from J, with 13 bases in between. Germline V gene sequence: CDR1 SNHLY, CDR2 FYNNEI. The CDR3 has 14 amino acids.

V and J are TRBV29-1 and TRBJ1-1; 9 bases are a match to TRBD1. The CDR3 is 12 amino acids. Trimming cost V 6 bases and J 3 bases; bases outside gene matches: 2. Germline CDR1 and CDR2: SQVTM and ANQGSEA. The CDR3 bases are TGCAGCGTCCGGACAGGGGACACTGAAGCTTTCTTT. It specifies CSVRTGDTEAFF.

The V and J genes are TRBV5-1 and TRBJ2-5; TRBD2 is a possible D gene (6 bases). V was pared by 4 bases and J by 2 bases, with 15 bases between. Germline V CDR1 and CDR2: SGHRS, YFSETQ. This CDR3 contains 15 residues. The chain's CDR3 is CASSRTVSGQETQYF. Here the CDR3 DNA reads TGCGCCAGCAGCCGGACCGTGAGCGGGCAAGAGACCCAGTACTTC.

V is TRBV15 and J is TRBJ1-6; 8 bases fit TRBD1. Germline loops: CDR1 LNHNV, CDR2 YYDKDF (reference sequence). V shed 1 base and J 10 bases; nucleotides not matched to a gene: 15. The CDR3 consists of 18 residues. The CDR3 nucleotides read TGTGCCACCAGCAGAGGAGCCCGACAGGGGATAACCCAGTCACCCCTCCACTTT. Its protein is CATSRGARQGITQSPLHF.

The genes are TRBV27 and TRBJ2-1; D could derive from TRBD1 or TRBD2 (6 bases each). V was clipped by 4 bases and J by 9 bases, with 10 bases between them. This CDR3 is 12 amino acids long. Germline V gives CDR1 MNHEY, CDR2 SMNVEV (reference sequence). CDR3 DNA: TGTGCCAGCAGTTCACAGGGAGGTGAGCAGTTCTTC. Its protein is CASSSQGGEQFF.

This clonotype is a singleton in its sample. The rearrangement uses TRBV7-2 and TRBJ2-3; 7 positions match TRBD2. The length of the CDR3 is 14 residues. V trimming: 2 bases; J trimming: 3 bases; junction bases outside the gene matches: 2. Germline V gene lookup returns CDR1 SGHTA and CDR2 FQGNSA. The CDR3 loop is CASSLWRGTDTQYF. Written as DNA, the CDR3 is TGTGCCAGCAGCTTATGGCGGGGGACAGATACGCAGTATTTT.